The sequence of this T cell receptor beta chain was determined in a study of cytomegalovirus exposure and HLA in healthy donors. Findings and limits, study-wide: Per published accounts, TCR beta sequences correctly predicted the HLA-A and HLA-B alleles of most subjects.

About this clone: Its antigen is unidentified.

The CDR3 consists of 14 residues. V lost 5 bases, J lost 2 bases, and 6 bases stayed unmatched. Germline CDR1 reads LNHDA; CDR2 reads SQIVND (reference sequence). This PCR relied on a set of 60 Vbeta primers and 13 Jbeta primers. The protocol was immunoSEQ multiplex PCR, while the TCRdb copy is restricted to in-frame clones and leaves out a portion. Of 200,000 to 250,000 clones listed, 70% to 85% were seen once; the top ten hold less than 4.5%. This TCR came from a male donor in good health and CMV-seronegative. The specimen was PBMCs. The genes are TRBV19 and TRBJ2-7; 7 bases map to TRBD2. CDR3 DNA sequence: TGTGCCAGTAGTGAAACTAGCGATGCCTACGAGCAGTACTTC. Translating it yields CASSETSDAYEQYF.